A selection of T cell receptor beta chains follows, all from one sample in a study of Graves' ophthalmopathy and Graves' hyperthyroidism. TCRdb processed the multiplex PCR reads anew with MiXCR; each CDR3 protein has one entry. The table shows about 620,000 distinct CDR3 sequences, with 20% to 25% occurring only once. The sample comprised peripheral blood. The source is a woman younger than 30 with stable Graves' hyperthyroidism. Some clones in this sample may be carry-over from other donors' samples. Each CDR3 is given with its conserved first and last residue. The D gene is left open where the match is weak. The size entry is marked missing in some rows and otherwise reads once, few, many or a size class.

cdr3_aa cdr3_nt clone_size j_call v_call d_call
CASRLQGAVLSGYTF TGTGCCAGCAGGCTACAGGGGGCCGTCTTAAGTGGCTACACCTTC . TRBJ1-2 TRBV28 TRBD1
CSATLGAKNIKYF TGCAGTGCTACTCTGGGGGCCAAAAACATTAAGTACTTC . TRBJ2-4 TRBV20-1 .
CASGASSYEQYF TGTGCTAGCGGAGCCAGCTCCTACGAGCAGTACTTC once TRBJ2-7 TRBV12-3/TRBV12-4 .
CASSLAPGQGYEQYF TGTGCCAGCAGCTTAGCACCCGGACAGGGTTACGAGCAGTACTTC many TRBJ2-7 TRBV11-1 TRBD1
CASSPELGEQYF TGTGCCAGCAGCCCTGAGCTTGGCGAGCAGTACTTC many TRBJ2-7 TRBV7-9 .
CASSEFGAEQYF TGTGCCAGCAGTGAATTCGGGGCCGAGCAGTACTTC many TRBJ2-7 TRBV6-1 .
CASSYLQMARSAFF TGTGCCAGCAGTTACCTCCAGATGGCCAGATCCGCTTTCTTT . TRBJ1-1 TRBV28 .
CASSDQTEASASFF TGCGCCAGCAGCGATCAAACGGAGGCCAGCGCATCTTTCTTT many TRBJ1-1 TRBV5-1 .
CASPEAGAVENYGYTF TGTGCCAGCCCCGAGGCAGGGGCCGTAGAAAACTATGGCTACACCTTC . TRBJ1-2 TRBV6-1 .
CAWSTSTARAGYTF TGTGCCTGGAGTACCTCAACGGCCAGGGCTGGCTACACCTTC many TRBJ1-2 TRBV30 .
CASSLKTGGNQPQHF TGTGCCAGCAGTTTGAAGACAGGGGGCAATCAGCCCCAGCATTTT many TRBJ1-5 TRBV27 TRBD1
CATSVVGPTDTQYF TGTGCCACCAGTGTTGTCGGCCCCACAGATACGCAGTATTTT few TRBJ2-3 TRBV24-1 .
CSARDNGRSPLHF TGCAGTGCTAGAGATAACGGGCGATCACCCCTCCACTTT many TRBJ1-6 TRBV20-1 .
CACATGGGYGYTF TGTGCCTGCGCGACAGGGGGCGGGTATGGCTACACCTTC few TRBJ1-2 TRBV4-2 TRBD1
CASSVRDRGRNQPQHF TGTGCCAGCAGTGTCCGGGACAGGGGAAGGAATCAGCCCCAGCATTTT many TRBJ1-5 TRBV12-3/TRBV12-4 TRBD1
CASSSPYRTGNYGYTF TGTGCCAGCAGCTCACCTTACCGGACAGGGAACTATGGCTACACCTTC few TRBJ1-2 TRBV11-2 TRBD1
CASSYSDRDYEQYF TGTGCCAGCAGTTACTCGGACAGGGATTACGAGCAGTACTTC many TRBJ2-7 TRBV6-5 TRBD1